This T cell receptor (beta chain) is from a study of graft-versus-host responses after intestinal transplantation. Study context: Recipients got multivisceral, liver-intestinal, or isolated intestinal transplants. Study-level findings and limits: Ileal or blood samples showed some GvH clones first, and such clones were also found in recipient marrow. Graft-donor T cell macrochimerism in patients accompanied high graft-versus-host to host-versus-graft clonal ratios in allografts.

The protocol was immunoSEQ multiplex PCR, while the TCRdb copy is restricted to in-frame clones and leaves out a portion. The table has approximately 24,000 clones, more than 80% seen once. A note on this clone: Its antigen is not known.

The length of the CDR3 is 16 residues. V shed 6 bases, J shed 3 bases, and the junction held 6 bases outside the gene matches. CDR1 and CDR2 (germline): SNHLY, FYNNEI. The receptor comes from a human patient who received an intestinal transplant, so some T cells may come from the graft donor. The chain joins TRBV2 to TRBJ2-5, with TRBD2 matching 14 bases. This sample comprised PBMCs, obtained 18 days after transplant. In DNA form, the CDR3 reads TGTGCCAGCAGCGTACGGACTAGCGGGGGGAAAGAGACCCAGTACTTC. This translates into CASSVRTSGGKETQYF.